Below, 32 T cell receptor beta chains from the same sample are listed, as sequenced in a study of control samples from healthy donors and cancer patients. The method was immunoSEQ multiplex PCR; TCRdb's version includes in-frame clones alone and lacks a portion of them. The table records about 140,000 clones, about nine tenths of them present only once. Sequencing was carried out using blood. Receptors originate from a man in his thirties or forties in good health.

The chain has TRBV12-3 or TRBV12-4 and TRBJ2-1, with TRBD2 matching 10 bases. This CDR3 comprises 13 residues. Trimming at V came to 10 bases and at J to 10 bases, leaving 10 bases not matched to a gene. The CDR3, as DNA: TGTGCCAATTCAGCGGGAGGGCCTGGCGAGCAGTTCTTC. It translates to CANSAGGPGEQFF.

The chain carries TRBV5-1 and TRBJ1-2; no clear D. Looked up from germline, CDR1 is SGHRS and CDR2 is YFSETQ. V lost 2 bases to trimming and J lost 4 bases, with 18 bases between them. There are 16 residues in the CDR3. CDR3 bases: TGCGCCAGCAGCTTCGATACAGCAACGTGGGCCTATGGCTACACCTTC. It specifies CASSFDTATWAYGYTF.

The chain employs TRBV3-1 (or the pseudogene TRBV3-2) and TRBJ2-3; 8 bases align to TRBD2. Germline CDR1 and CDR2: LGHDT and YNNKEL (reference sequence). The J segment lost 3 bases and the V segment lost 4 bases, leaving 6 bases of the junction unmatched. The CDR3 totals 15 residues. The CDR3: CASSRIAGRTDTQYF. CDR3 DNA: TGTGCCAGCAGCCGAATAGCGGGACGAACAGATACGCAGTATTTT.

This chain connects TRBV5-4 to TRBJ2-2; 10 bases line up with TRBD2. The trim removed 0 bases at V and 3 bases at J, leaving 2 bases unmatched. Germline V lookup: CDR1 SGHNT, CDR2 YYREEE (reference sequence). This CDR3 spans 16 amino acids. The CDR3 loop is CASSLVGLAYTGELFF. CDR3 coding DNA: TGTGCCAGCAGCTTGGTGGGACTAGCGTACACCGGGGAGCTGTTTTTT.

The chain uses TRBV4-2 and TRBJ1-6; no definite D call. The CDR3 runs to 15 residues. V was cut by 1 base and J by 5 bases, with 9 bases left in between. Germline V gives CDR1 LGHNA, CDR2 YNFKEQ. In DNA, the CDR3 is TGTGCCAGCAGCCAAGGGTCCTCTAATAATTCACCCCTCCACTTT. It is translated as CASSQGSSNNSPLHF.

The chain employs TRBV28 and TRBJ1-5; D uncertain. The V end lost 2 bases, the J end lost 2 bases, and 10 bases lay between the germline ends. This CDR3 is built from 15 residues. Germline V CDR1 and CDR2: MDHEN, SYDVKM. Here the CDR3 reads CASSLPMRGNQPQHF. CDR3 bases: TGTGCCAGCAGTTTACCCATGCGCGGCAATCAGCCCCAGCATTTT.

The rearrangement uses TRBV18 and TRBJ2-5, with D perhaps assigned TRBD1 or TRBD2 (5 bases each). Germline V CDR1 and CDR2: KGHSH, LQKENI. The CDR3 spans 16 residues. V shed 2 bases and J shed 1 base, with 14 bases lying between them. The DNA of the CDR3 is TGTGCCAGCTCACCATTGGCTCCGGGGACCCAAGAGACCCAGTACTTC. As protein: CASSPLAPGTQETQYF.

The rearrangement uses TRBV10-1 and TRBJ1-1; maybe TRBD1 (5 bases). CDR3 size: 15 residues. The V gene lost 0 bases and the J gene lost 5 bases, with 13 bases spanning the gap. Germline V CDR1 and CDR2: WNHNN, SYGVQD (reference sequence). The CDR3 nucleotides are TGCGCCAGCAGTGAGTCGTGGGGCCCAGGGACTGAAGCTTTCTTT. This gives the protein CASSESWGPGTEAFF.

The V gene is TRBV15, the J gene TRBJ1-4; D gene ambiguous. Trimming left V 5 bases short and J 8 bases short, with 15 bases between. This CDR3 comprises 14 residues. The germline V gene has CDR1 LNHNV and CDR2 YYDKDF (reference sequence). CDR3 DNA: TGTGCCACCAGCGTTACAGCCGTGGGGGAAAAACTGTTTTTT. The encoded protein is CATSVTAVGEKLFF.

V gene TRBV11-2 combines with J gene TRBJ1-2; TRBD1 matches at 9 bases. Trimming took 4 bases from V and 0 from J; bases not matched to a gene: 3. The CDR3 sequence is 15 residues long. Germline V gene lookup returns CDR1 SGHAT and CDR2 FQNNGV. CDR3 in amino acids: CASSYDRGANYGYTF. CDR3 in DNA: TGTGCCAGCAGCTACGACAGGGGGGCTAACTATGGCTACACCTTC.

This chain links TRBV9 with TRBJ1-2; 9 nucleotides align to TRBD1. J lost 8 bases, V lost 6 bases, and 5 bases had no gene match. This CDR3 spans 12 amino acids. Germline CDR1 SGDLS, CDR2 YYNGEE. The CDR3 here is CASNLQGAGYTF. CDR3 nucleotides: TGTGCCAGCAACCTACAGGGGGCAGGCTACACCTTC.

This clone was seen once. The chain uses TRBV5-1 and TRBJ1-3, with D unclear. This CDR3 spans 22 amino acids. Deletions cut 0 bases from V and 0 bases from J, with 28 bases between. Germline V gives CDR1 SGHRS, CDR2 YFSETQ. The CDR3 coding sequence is TGCGCCAGCAGCTTGGCCCGGACTTTTGGCCGATTTACAAAGAGCTCTGGAAACACCATATATTTT. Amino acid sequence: CASSLARTFGRFTKSSGNTIYF.

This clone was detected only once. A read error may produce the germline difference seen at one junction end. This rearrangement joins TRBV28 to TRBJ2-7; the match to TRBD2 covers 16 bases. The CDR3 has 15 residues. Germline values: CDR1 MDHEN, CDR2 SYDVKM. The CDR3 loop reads CASSPNDGTSGRASF. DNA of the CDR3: TGTGCCAGCAGCCCGAACGACGGGACTAGCGGGAGGGCCTCCTTC.

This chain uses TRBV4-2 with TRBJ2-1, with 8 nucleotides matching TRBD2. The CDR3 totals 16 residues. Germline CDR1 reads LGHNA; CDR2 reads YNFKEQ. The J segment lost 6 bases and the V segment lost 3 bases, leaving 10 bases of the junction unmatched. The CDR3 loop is CASSQDWAGGTNEQFF. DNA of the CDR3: TGTGCCAGCAGCCAGGATTGGGCGGGAGGAACCAATGAGCAGTTCTTC.

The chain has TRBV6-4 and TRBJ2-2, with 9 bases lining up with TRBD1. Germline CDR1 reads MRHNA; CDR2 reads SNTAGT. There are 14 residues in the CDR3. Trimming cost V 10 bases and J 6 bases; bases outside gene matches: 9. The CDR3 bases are TGTGCCACCAGGACAGGGGAAGTGTCCGGGGAGCTGTTTTTT. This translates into CATRTGEVSGELFF.

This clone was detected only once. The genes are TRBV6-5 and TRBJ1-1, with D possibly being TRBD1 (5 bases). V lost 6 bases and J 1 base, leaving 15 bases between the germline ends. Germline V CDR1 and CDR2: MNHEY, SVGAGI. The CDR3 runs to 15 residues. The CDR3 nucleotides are TGTGCCAGCAGGCATGACAGTTCCTGGAACACTGAAGCTTTCTTT. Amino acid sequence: CASRHDSSWNTEAFF.

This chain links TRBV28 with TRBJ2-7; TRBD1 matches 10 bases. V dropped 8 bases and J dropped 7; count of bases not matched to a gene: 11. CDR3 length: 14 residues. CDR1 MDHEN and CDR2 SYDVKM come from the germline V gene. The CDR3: CASVSTGGLKEQYF. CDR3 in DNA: TGTGCCAGCGTCTCGACAGGGGGCCTCAAGGAGCAGTACTTC.

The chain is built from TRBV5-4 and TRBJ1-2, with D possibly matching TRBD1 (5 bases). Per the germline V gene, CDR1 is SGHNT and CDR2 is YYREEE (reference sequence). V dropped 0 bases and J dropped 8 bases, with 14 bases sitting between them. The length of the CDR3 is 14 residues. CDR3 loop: CASSLALKGHGYTF. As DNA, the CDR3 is TGTGCCAGCAGCTTGGCATTGAAGGGGCACGGCTACACCTTC.

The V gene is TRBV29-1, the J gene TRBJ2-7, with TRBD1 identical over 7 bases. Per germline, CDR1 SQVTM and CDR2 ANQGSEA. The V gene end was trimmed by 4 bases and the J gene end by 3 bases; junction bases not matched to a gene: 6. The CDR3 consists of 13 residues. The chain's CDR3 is CSVVQQGFYEQYF. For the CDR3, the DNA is TGCAGCGTTGTGCAACAGGGGTTCTACGAGCAGTACTTC.

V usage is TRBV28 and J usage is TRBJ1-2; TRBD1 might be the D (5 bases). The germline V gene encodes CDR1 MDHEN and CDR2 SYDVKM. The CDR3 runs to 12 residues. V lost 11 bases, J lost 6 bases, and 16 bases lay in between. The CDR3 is CAGLGEGDGYTF. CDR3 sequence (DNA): TGTGCCGGACTGGGGGAGGGCGATGGCTACACCTTC.

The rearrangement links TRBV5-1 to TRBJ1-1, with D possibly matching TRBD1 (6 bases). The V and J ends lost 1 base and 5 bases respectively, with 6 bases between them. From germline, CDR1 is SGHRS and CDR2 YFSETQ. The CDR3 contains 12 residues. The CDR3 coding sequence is TGCGCCAGCAGCTTGAGGGGGACTGAAGCTTTCTTT. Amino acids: CASSLRGTEAFF. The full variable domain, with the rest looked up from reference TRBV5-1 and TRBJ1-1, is KAGVTQTPRYLIKTRGQQVTLSCSPISGHRSVSWYQQTPGQGLQFLFEYFSETQRNKGNFPGRFSGRQFSNSRSEMNVSTLELGDSALYLCASSLRGTEAFFGQGTRLTVV.

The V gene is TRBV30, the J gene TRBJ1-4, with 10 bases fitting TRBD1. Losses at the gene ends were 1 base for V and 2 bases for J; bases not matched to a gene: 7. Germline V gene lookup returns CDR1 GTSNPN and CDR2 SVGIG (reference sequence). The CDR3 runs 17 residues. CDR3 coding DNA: TGTGCCTGGAGTGCGGGACAGGGGCTCAATACTAATGAAAAACTGTTTTTT. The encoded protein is CAWSAGQGLNTNEKLFF.

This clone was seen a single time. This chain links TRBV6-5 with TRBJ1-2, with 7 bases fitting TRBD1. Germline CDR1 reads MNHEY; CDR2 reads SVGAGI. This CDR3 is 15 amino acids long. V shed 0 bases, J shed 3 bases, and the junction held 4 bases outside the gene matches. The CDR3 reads CASSYSSRGDYGYTF. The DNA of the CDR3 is TGTGCCAGCAGTTACTCATCCAGGGGGGACTATGGCTACACCTTC.

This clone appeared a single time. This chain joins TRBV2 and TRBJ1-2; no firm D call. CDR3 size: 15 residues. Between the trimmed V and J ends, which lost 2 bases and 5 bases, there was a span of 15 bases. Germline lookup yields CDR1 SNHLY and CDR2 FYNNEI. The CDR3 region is CASSELDRVKYGYTF. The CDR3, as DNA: TGTGCCAGCAGTGAATTGGACCGCGTGAAGTATGGCTACACCTTC.

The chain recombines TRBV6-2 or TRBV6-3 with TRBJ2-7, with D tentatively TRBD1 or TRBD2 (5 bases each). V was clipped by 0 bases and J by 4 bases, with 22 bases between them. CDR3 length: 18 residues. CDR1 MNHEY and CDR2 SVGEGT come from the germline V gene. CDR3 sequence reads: CASSYSFVGTGRSYEQYF. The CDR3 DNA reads TGTGCCAGCAGTTACTCTTTTGTCGGAACGGGACGATCGTACGAGCAGTACTTC.

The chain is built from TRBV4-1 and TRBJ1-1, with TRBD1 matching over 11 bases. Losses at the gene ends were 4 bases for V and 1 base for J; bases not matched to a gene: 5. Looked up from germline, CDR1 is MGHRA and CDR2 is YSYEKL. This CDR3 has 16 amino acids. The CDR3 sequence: CASSRGQGARNTEAFF. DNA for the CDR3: TGCGCCAGCAGCCGAGGACAGGGGGCGCGGAACACTGAAGCTTTCTTT.

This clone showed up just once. The CDR3 is CASKGGQDSYEQYF. The CDR3 coding sequence is TGTGCCAGCAAGGGGGGACAGGATTCCTACGAGCAGTACTTC. The J gene is TRBJ2-7, the V gene TRBV5-4; TRBD1 matches at 8 bases. CDR1 is SGHNT and CDR2 is YYREEE in the germline V gene (reference sequence). The CDR3 is made up of 14 amino acids. The V and J ends lost 6 bases and 1 base, in that order; junction bases with no gene match: 6. The full variable domain, its missing parts supplied by reference TRBV5-4 and TRBJ2-7, is ETGVTQSPTHLIKTRGQQVTLRCSSQSGHNTVSWYQQALGQGPQFIFQYYREEENGRGNFPPRFSGLQFPNYSSELNVNALELDDSALYLCASKGGQDSYEQYFGPGTRLTVT.

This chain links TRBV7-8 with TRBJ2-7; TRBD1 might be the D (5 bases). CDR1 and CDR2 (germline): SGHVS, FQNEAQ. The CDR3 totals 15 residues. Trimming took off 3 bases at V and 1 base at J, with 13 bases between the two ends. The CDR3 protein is CASSLTAHLSYEQYF. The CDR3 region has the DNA TGTGCCAGCAGCTTGACAGCCCACCTTTCCTACGAGCAGTACTTC. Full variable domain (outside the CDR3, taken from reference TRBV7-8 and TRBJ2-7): GAGVSQSPRYKVAKRGQDVALRCDPISGHVSLFWYQQALGQGPEFLTYFQNEAQLDKSGLPSDRFFAERPEGSVSTLKIQRTQQEDSAVYLCASSLTAHLSYEQYFGPGTRLTVT.

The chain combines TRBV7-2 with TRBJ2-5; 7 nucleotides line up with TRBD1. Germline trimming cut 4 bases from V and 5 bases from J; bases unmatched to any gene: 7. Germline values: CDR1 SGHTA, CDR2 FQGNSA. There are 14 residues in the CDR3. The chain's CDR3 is CASSSTGWGETQYF. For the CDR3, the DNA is TGTGCCAGCAGCTCGACAGGGTGGGGGGAGACCCAGTACTTC.

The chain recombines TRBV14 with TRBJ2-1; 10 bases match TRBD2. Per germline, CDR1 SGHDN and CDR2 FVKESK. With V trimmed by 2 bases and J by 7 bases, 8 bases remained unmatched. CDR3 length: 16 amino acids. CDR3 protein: CASSQKRTSGYNEQFF. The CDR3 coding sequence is TGTGCCAGCAGCCAAAAGAGGACTAGCGGCTATAATGAGCAGTTCTTC.

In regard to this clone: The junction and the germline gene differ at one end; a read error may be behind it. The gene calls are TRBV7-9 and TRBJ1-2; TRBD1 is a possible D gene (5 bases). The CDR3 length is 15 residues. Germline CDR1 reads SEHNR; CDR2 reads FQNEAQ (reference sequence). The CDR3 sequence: CASSVAGSYNYGYTF. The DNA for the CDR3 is TGTGCCAGCAGCGTAGCAGGGTCGTATAACTATGGCTACACCTTC.

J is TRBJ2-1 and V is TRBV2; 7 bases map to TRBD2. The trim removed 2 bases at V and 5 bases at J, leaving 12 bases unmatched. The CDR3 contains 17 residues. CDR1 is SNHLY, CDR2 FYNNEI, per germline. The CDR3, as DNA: TGTGCCAGCAGTGAAATAGCGGGTGGGGACTCACACAATGAGCAGTTCTTC. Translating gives CASSEIAGGDSHNEQFF.